The TCR beta chain under discussion was sequenced for a study of shared clonotypes between healthy human individuals. Study as a whole: A couple of women and a few men aged 18 to 49 served as donors.

The CDR3 covers 15 residues. Germline assignment: CDR1 SNHLY and CDR2 FYNNEI. Trimming took off 5 bases at V and 6 bases at J, with 16 bases between the two ends. TCRdb keeps only in-frame clones here, not all; method: immunoSEQ multiplex PCR. The sample has roughly 1,000,000 clones; approximately 80% are singletons. This TCR came from a man aged 18 to 29 in good health. Some clones in this sample may be carry-over from other donors' samples. The genes are TRBV2 and TRBJ2-2, with D perhaps matching TRBD1 (6 bases). Specimen: memory CD4+ T cells from PBMCs. Indicated subset: CD45RA-negative fraction. CDR3 bases: TGTGCCAGCAGTCGCGGACAGACCCGGGCCGGGGAGCTGTTTTTT. Translating gives CASSRGQTRAGELFF.